The 3 T cell receptor beta chains listed next were all sequenced from one sample in a study of cytomegalovirus exposure and HLA in healthy donors. 13 Jbeta primers and 60 Vbeta primers were used for the PCR. The method was immunoSEQ multiplex PCR; TCRdb's version includes in-frame clones alone and lacks a portion of them. This sample has about 110,000 clones, with over 60% found just once. Specimen: PBMCs. The receptor source for this set is a woman aged 60-75 years in good health and CMV-seropositive.

This chain links TRBV11-1 with TRBJ2-7, with D perhaps matching TRBD2 (5 bases). V was trimmed by 0 bases and J by 4 bases, leaving 13 bases between them. The CDR3 sequence is 15 residues long. The germline V gene encodes CDR1 SGHAT and CDR2 FQDESV (reference sequence). The CDR3 region is CASSLASVGNYEQYF. The DNA for the CDR3 is TGTGCCAGCAGCTTAGCGTCAGTCGGGAATTACGAGCAGTACTTC.

The chain recombines TRBV2 with TRBJ2-1; the match to TRBD2 covers 10 bases. The ends lost 4 bases at V and 7 bases at J; junction bases unmatched: 4. Germline values: CDR1 SNHLY, CDR2 FYNNEI. CDR3 length: 14 residues. CDR3 amino acids: CASSGSSGRNEQFF. CDR3 nucleotides: TGTGCCAGCAGTGGGTCTAGCGGGAGAAATGAGCAGTTCTTC.

V and J are TRBV5-1 and TRBJ2-7; D gene uncertain. In germline, CDR1 is SGHRS, CDR2 YFSETQ. Trimming pared 0 bases from V and 7 bases from J, leaving 11 bases between. This CDR3 is 13 amino acids long. The CDR3 nucleotides read TGCGCCAGCAGCTTGGAGGAGACTCGAGAGCAGTACTTC. Amino acid sequence: CASSLEETREQYF.